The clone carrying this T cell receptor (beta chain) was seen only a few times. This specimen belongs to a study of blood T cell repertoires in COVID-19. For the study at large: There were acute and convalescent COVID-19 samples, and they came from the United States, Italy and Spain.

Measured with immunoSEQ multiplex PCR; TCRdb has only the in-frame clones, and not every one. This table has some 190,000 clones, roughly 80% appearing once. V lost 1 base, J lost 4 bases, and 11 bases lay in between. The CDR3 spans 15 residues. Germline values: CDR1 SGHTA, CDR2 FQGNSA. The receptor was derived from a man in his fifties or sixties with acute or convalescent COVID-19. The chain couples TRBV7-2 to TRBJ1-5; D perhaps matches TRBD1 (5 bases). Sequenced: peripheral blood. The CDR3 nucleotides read TGTGCCAGCAGCTTAGTAGGGGCCTTTAATCAGCCCCAGCATTTT. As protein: CASSLVGAFNQPQHF.